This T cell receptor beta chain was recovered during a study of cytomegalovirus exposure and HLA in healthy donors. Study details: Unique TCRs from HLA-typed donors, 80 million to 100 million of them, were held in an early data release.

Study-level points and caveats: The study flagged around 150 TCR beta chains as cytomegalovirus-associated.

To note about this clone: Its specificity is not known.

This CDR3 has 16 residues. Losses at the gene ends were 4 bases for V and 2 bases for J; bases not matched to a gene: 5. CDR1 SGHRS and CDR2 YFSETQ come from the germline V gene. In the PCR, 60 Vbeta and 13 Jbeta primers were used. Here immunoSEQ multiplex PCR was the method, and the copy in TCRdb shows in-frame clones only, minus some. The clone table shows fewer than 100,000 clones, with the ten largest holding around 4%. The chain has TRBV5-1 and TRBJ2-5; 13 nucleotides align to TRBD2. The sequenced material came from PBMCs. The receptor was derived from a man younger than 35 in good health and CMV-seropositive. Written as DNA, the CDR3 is TGCGCCAGCAGCCCGGGACTAGCGGGAAGGCAAGAGACCCAGTACTTC. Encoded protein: CASSPGLAGRQETQYF.